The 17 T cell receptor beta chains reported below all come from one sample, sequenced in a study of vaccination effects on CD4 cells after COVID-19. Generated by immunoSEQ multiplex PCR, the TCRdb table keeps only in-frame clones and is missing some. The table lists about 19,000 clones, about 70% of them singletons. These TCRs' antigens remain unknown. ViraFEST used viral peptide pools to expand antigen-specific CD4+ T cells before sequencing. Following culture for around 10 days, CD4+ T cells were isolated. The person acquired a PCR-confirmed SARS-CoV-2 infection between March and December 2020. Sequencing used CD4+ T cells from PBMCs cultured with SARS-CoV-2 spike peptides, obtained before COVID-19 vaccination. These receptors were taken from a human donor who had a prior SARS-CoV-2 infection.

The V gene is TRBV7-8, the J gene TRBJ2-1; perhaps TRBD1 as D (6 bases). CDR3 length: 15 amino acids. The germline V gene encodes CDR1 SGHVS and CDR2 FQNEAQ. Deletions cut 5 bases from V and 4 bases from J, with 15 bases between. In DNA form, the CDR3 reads TGTGCCAGCAGCCGCCGTGGGGGCCATTACAATGAGCAGTTCTTC. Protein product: CASSRRGGHYNEQFF.

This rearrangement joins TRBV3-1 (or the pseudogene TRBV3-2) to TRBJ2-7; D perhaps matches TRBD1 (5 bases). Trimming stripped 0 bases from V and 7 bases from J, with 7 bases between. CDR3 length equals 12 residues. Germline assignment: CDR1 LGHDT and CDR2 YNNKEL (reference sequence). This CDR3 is CASSQEGREQYF. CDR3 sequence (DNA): TGTGCCAGCAGCCAAGAGGGGCGGGAGCAGTACTTC.

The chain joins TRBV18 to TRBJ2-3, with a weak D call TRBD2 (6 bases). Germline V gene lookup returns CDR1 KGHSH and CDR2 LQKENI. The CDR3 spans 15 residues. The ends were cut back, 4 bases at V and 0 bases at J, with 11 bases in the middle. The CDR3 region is CASSLNAGSTDTQYF. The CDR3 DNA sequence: TGTGCCAGCTCACTGAACGCGGGAAGCACAGATACGCAGTATTTT.

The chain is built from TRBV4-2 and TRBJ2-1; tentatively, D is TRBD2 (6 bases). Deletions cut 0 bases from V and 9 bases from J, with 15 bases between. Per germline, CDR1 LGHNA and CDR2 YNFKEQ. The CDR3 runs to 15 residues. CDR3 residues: CASSQDTTGGLEQFF. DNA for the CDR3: TGTGCCAGCAGCCAAGATACGACCGGAGGGCTTGAGCAGTTCTTC.

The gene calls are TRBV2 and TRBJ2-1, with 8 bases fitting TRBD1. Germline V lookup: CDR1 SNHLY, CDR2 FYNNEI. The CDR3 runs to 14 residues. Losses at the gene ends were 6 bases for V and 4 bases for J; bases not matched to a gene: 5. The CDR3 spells CASRGDRLYNEQFF. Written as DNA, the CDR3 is TGTGCCAGCAGGGGGGACAGGTTGTACAATGAGCAGTTCTTC. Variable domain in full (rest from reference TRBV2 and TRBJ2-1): EPEVTQTPSHQVTQMGQEVILRCVPISNHLYFYWYRQILGQKVEFLVSFYNNEISEKSEIFDDQFSVERPDGSNFTLKIRSTKLEDSAMYFCASRGDRLYNEQFFGPGTRLTVL.

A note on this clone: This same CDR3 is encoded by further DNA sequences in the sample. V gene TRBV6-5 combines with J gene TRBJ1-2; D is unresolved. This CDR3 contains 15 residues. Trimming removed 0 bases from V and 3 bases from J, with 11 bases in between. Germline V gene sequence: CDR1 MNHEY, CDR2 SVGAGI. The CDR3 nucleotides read TGTGCCAGCAGTTACTCGAGTGGCGGGGACTATGGCTACACCTTC. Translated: CASSYSSGGDYGYTF.

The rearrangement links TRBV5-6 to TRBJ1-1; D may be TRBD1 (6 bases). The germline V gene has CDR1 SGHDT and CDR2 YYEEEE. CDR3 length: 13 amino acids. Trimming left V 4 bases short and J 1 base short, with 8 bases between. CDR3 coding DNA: TGTGCCAGCAGCATGACAGGGAACACTGAAGCTTTCTTT. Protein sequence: CASSMTGNTEAFF.

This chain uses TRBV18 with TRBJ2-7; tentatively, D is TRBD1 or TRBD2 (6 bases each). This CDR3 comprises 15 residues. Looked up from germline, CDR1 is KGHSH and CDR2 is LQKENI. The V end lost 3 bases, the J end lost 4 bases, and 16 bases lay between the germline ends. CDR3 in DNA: TGTGCCAGCTCACCTGACGAGGGGGGAAGATACGAGCAGTACTTC. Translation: CASSPDEGGRYEQYF.

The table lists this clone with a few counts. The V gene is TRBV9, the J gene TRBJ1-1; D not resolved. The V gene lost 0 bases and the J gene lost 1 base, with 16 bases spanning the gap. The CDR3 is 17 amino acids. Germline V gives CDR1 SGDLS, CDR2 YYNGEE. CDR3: CASSVDGLPRRNTEAFF. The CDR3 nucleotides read TGTGCCAGCAGCGTAGATGGGCTCCCCCGGAGGAACACTGAAGCTTTCTTT. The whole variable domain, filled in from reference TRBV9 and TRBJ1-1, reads DSGVTQTPKHLITATGQRVTLRCSPRSGDLSVYWYQQSLDQGLQFLIQYYNGEERAKGNILERFSAQQFPDLHSELNLSSLELGDSALYFCASSVDGLPRRNTEAFFGQGTRLTVV.

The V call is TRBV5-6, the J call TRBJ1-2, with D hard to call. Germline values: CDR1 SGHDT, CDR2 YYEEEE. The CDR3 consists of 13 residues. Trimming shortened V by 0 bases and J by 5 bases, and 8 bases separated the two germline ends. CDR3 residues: CASSLGQEYGYTF. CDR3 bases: TGTGCCAGCAGCTTGGGGCAGGAATATGGCTACACCTTC.

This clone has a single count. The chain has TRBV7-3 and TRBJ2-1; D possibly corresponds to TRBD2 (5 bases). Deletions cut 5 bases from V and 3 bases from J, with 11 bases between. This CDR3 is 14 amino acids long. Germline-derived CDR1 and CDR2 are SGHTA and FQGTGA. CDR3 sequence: CASSRSGNYNEQFF. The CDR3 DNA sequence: TGTGCCAGCAGCCGAAGCGGAAACTACAATGAGCAGTTCTTC.

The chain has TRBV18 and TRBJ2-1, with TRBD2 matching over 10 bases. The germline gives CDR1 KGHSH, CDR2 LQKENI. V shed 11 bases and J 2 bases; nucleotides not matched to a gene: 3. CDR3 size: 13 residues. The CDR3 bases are TGTGCCGGAAGCGGGGGGGCCTACAATGAGCAGTTCTTC. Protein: CAGSGGAYNEQFF.

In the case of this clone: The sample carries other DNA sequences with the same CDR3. The DNA of the CDR3 is TGTGCCAGCTCACCGCCGGGACAGCAAGAGACCCAGTACTTC. This translates into CASSPPGQQETQYF. The rearrangement uses TRBV18 and TRBJ2-5; TRBD1 matches 7 bases. The V gene end was trimmed by 3 bases and the J gene end by 2 bases; junction bases not matched to a gene: 3. The CDR3 runs to 14 residues. Germline V lookup: CDR1 KGHSH, CDR2 LQKENI.

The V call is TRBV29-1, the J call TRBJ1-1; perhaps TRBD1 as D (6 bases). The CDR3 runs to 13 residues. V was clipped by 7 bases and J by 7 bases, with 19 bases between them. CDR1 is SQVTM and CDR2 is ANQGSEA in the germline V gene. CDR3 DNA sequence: TGCAGCGCCCTCGGGGGAAAGGGGGGTGAAGCTTTCTTT. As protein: CSALGGKGGEAFF.

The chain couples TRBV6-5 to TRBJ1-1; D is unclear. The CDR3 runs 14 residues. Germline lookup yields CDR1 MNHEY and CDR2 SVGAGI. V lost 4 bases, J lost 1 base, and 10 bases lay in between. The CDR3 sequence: CASSWSPGNTEAFF. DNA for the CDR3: TGTGCCAGCAGTTGGTCGCCGGGGAACACTGAAGCTTTCTTT.

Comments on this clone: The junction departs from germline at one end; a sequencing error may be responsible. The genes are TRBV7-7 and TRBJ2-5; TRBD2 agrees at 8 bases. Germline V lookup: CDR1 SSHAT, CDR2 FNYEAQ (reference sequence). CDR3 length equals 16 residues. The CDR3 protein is CASSLGSSGFQETQYF. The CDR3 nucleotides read TGTGCTAGCAGCTTAGGGTCTAGCGGGTTCCAAGAGACCCAGTACTTC.

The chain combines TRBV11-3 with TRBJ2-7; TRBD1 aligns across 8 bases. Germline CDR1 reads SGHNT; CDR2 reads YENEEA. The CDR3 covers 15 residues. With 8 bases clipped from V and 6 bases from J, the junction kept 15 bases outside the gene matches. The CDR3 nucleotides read TGTGCCAGCGCTATTAGTGGGACAGGTCTTTCCGAGCAGTACTTC. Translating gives CASAISGTGLSEQYF.